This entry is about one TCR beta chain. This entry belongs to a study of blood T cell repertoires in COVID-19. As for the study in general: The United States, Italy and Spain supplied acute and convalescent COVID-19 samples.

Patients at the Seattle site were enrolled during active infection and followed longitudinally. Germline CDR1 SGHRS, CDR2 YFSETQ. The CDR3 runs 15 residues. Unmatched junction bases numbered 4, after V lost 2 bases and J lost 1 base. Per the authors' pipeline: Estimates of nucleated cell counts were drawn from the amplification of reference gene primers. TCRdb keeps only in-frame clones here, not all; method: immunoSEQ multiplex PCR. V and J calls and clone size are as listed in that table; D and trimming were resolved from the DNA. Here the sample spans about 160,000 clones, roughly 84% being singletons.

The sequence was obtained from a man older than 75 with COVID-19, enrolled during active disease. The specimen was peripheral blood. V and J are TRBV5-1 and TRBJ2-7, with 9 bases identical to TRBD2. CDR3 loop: CASSLSSGGSYEQYF. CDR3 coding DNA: TGCGCCAGCAGCTTAAGTAGCGGGGGATCCTACGAGCAGTACTTC.